The sequence of this T cell receptor (beta chain) was determined in a study of OX40 agonist ivuxolimab in advanced cancers. Study at large: Patients got intravenous ivuxolimab at 0.01 to 10 mg/kg every 2 weeks. Participants averaged 60 years of age (range about 23 to 80) and were roughly 83% male.

Excluded were patients having autoimmune disease history or systemic immunosuppression. The CDR3 has 16 residues. Germline CDR1 reads MNHEY; CDR2 reads SMNVEV (reference sequence). About this clone itself: Antigen specificity is unknown.

Findings and limits, study-wide: The study found that CD8+ T cells averaged more expanded clones than CD4+.

Libraries were prepared by immunoSEQ multiplex PCR; TCRdb keeps only in-frame clonotypes and omits some of them. The repertoire holds 20,000 to 25,000 clones, with approximately 90% as singletons. The starting material was CD4+ or CD8+ T cells sorted from blood, obtained in a trial of the OX40 agonist ivuxolimab. This chain connects TRBV27 to TRBJ2-1; 9 bases match TRBD2. The sequence derives from an adult with an advanced solid tumor such as melanoma, head and neck, liver or kidney cancer. This CDR3 is CAASGAKPESYNEQFF. CDR3 sequence (DNA): TGTGCTGCTAGCGGGGCAAAACCTGAGTCCTACAATGAGCAGTTCTTC.